This entry lists 18 T cell receptor beta chains sequenced from one sample in a study of T cell changes during pregnancy in multiple sclerosis. Method: immunoSEQ multiplex PCR; TCRdb's copy keeps in-frame clones and lacks some. The sample consists of tens of thousands of clones, about 93% of them appearing once. Here the sequenced sample was CD4+ T cells from peripheral blood mononuclear cells, taken before pregnancy. The origin of the receptors is a female donor with multiple sclerosis, enrolled in a pregnancy study.

This clone has a single count. This sequence joins TRBV19 and TRBJ2-3; 11 nucleotides line up with TRBD2. The V gene end was trimmed by 8 bases and the J gene end by 9 bases; junction bases not matched to a gene: 4. CDR1 is LNHDA and CDR2 is SQIVND in the germline V gene (reference sequence). The CDR3 totals 12 residues. This CDR3 is CASGVAGGTQYF. In nucleotides, the CDR3 is TGTGCCAGTGGGGTAGCGGGAGGGACGCAGTATTTT.

The V gene is TRBV5-6, the J gene TRBJ1-5, with D possibly being TRBD1 (5 bases). Germline CDR1 is SGHDT and CDR2 is YYEEEE. With 3 bases removed from V and 7 bases from J, the gap between germline ends came to 14 bases. This CDR3 is 14 amino acids long. The CDR3 loop is CASSWWGGGQPQHF. Here the CDR3 DNA reads TGTGCCAGCAGCTGGTGGGGGGGTGGGCAGCCCCAGCATTTT.

This clone is a singleton in its sample. The rearrangement uses TRBV5-8 and TRBJ2-3; TRBD1 agrees at 9 bases. This CDR3 region has 15 residues. In germline, CDR1 is SGHTS, CDR2 YDEGEE. V trimming: 4 bases; J trimming: 4 bases; junction bases outside the gene matches: 7. The CDR3 nucleotides read TGTGCCAGCAGCCAGGGACAGGGCGGCCCAGATACGCAGTATTTT. Protein: CASSQGQGGPDTQYF.

The rearrangement uses TRBV7-2 and TRBJ2-3; TRBD2 matches at 7 bases. Per germline, CDR1 SGHTA and CDR2 FQGNSA. This CDR3 comprises 12 residues. After removal of 6 bases from V and 13 bases from J, the junction contained 10 bases not matched to a gene. The CDR3 DNA sequence: TGTGCCAGCAGTTTTGTAGCGGGCGGGGAGTATTTT. Translating gives CASSFVAGGEYF.

The chain recombines TRBV4-3 with TRBJ2-5; 8 bases are a match to TRBD2. Per germline, CDR1 LGHNA and CDR2 YSLEER. This CDR3 region has 16 residues. V shed 2 bases, J shed 4 bases, and the junction held 9 bases outside the gene matches. CDR3: CASSQLSGTRRETQYF. CDR3 DNA: TGCGCCAGCAGCCAACTCTCCGGGACTAGGCGAGAGACCCAGTACTTC.

CDR3 loop: CASSIDRGWDIQYF. The CDR3 coding sequence is TGTGCCAGTAGTATAGACCGCGGGTGGGACATTCAGTACTTC. The V and J genes are TRBV19 and TRBJ2-4; tentatively, D is TRBD2 (5 bases). CDR1 is LNHDA, CDR2 SQIVND, per germline (reference sequence). Trimming cost V 0 bases and J 8 bases, with 11 bases left between them. The CDR3 runs to 14 residues.

The chain has TRBV19 and TRBJ1-2, with 7 bases that match TRBD1. Germline V lookup: CDR1 LNHDA, CDR2 SQIVND (reference sequence). This CDR3 has 14 amino acids. Trimming took 7 bases from V and 9 from J; bases not matched to a gene: 14. The DNA for the CDR3 is TGTGCCAGTATCAGAGACCGGGACAGTACCCGCTACACCTTC. Its translation is CASIRDRDSTRYTF.

The gene calls are TRBV6-1 and TRBJ2-7, with D perhaps matching TRBD1 (6 bases). The CDR3 is 13 amino acids. Trimming took off 1 base at V and 9 bases at J, with 13 bases between the two ends. Germline CDR1 and CDR2: MNHNS and SASEGT. The CDR3 protein is CASSEVEGVGQYF. CDR3 nucleotides: TGTGCCAGCAGTGAAGTTGAGGGGGTTGGGCAGTACTTC.

The sample holds one count of this clone. V usage is TRBV10-3 and J usage is TRBJ2-7, with TRBD1 identical over 10 bases. J was trimmed by 7 bases and V by 4 bases; bases with no gene match: 7. Germline CDR1 is ENHRY and CDR2 is SYGVKD. CDR3 length: 14 residues. The CDR3 reads CAISGTGTGVEQYF. The CDR3 bases are TGTGCCATCAGTGGGACCGGGACAGGGGTAGAGCAGTACTTC.

The chain is built from TRBV2 and TRBJ1-1, with 7 bases matching TRBD1. Germline V gene sequence: CDR1 SNHLY, CDR2 FYNNEI. This CDR3 has 12 amino acids. J lost 8 bases, V lost 6 bases, and 6 bases had no gene match. The CDR3 DNA reads TGTGCCAGCAGCGGACAGGTTCGAGAAGCTTTCTTT. Residues: CASSGQVREAFF.

The chain carries TRBV28 and TRBJ2-2, with D perhaps matching TRBD1 (6 bases). The germline V and J ends were trimmed by 5 bases and 3 bases, with 10 bases remaining between them. Germline V gives CDR1 MDHEN, CDR2 SYDVKM. The CDR3 has 14 amino acids. CDR3 protein: CASSPYRDTGELFF. DNA of the CDR3: TGTGCCAGCAGTCCATACAGGGACACCGGGGAGCTGTTTTTT.

In DNA, the CDR3 is TGTGCCAGCAGCTTGGGACTAGCGGGAGAGTACGAGCAGTACTTC. Amino acid sequence: CASSLGLAGEYEQYF. The rearrangement links TRBV5-4 to TRBJ2-7; TRBD2 agrees at 12 bases. After removal of 0 bases from V and 4 bases from J, the junction contained 2 bases not matched to a gene. The CDR3 loop spans 15 amino acids. CDR1 SGHNT and CDR2 YYREEE come from the germline V gene (reference sequence).

The chain has TRBV2 and TRBJ1-3; D may be TRBD1 (6 bases). This CDR3 is 15 amino acids long. Trimming left V 6 bases short and J 0 bases short, with 12 bases between. In germline, CDR1 is SNHLY, CDR2 FYNNEI. The CDR3 region has the DNA TGTGCCAGCAGGCCCACAGGGAACTCTGGAAACACCATATATTTT. Amino acid sequence: CASRPTGNSGNTIYF.

This chain connects TRBV16 to TRBJ2-3, with TRBD2 matching 8 bases. The V segment lost 0 bases and the J segment 4 bases; nucleotides outside the gene matches: 15. CDR1 and CDR2 (germline): KGHSY, FQNENV. The CDR3 has 19 residues. CDR3 bases: TGTGCCAGCAGCCAATCGACGGACTTGCGGGAGGTGGTGGCAGATACGCAGTATTTT. Amino acid sequence: CASSQSTDLREVVADTQYF.

This clone was seen a handful of times. The gene calls are TRBV14 and TRBJ2-5; 8 bases map to TRBD1. V lost 2 bases to trimming and J lost 7 bases; unmatched junction nucleotides: 12. The CDR3 is made up of 16 amino acids. In germline, CDR1 is SGHDN, CDR2 FVKESK. The CDR3 DNA reads TGTGCCAGCAGCCAAACAGGACAGGGAATTCTAGGGACCCAGTACTTC. Protein: CASSQTGQGILGTQYF.

The chain combines TRBV19 with TRBJ2-3, with 11 bases aligning to TRBD2. V lost 5 bases, J lost 5 bases, and 6 bases stayed unmatched. The CDR3 is 15 residues long. CDR1 LNHDA and CDR2 SQIVND come from the germline V gene (reference sequence). In DNA, the CDR3 is TGTGCCAGTAGTCTCGGACTAGCGGGTAAAGATACGCAGTATTTT. Encoded protein: CASSLGLAGKDTQYF.

This clone was counted a single time. The chain couples TRBV5-1 to TRBJ1-2; no firm D call. Germline lookup yields CDR1 SGHRS and CDR2 YFSETQ. The CDR3 length is 14 residues. V shed 1 base and J shed 2 bases, with 9 bases lying between them. The CDR3 loop reads CASSLTYLNYGYTF. In DNA, the CDR3 is TGCGCCAGCAGCTTGACTTATTTAAACTATGGCTACACCTTC. Combining the CDR3 with reference TRBV5-1 and TRBJ1-2 gives the whole variable domain KAGVTQTPRYLIKTRGQQVTLSCSPISGHRSVSWYQQTPGQGLQFLFEYFSETQRNKGNFPGRFSGRQFSNSRSEMNVSTLELGDSALYLCASSLTYLNYGYTFGSGTRLTVV.

The chain has TRBV9 and TRBJ2-1; D possibly corresponds to TRBD1 (6 bases). V was clipped by 2 bases and J by 4 bases, with 7 bases between them. The CDR3 spans 13 residues. CDR1 is SGDLS and CDR2 is YYNGEE in the germline V gene. The CDR3 is CASSVDRYNEQFF. DNA of the CDR3: TGTGCCAGCAGCGTCGACAGGTACAATGAGCAGTTCTTC.